These T cell receptor beta chains were read from a single sample in a study of radiotherapy plus CTLA-4 blockade in lung cancer. Repertoires were generated with immunoSEQ multiplex PCR, while TCRdb's copy carries only in-frame clones and drops some. The table has about 93,000 clones, roughly 88% seen once. The sequencing used peripheral blood, collected from a patient treated with radiotherapy plus ipilimumab. The receptors derive from a human donor with non-small cell lung cancer that progressed on radiotherapy plus ipilimumab. Each CDR3 is given with its conserved first and last residue. Fields, in order: clone size, J gene, D gene, V gene, CDR3 DNA, CDR3 protein. A D gene is named only where the DNA matches it firmly. Clone size appears in some rows only: once, few, many, or a class for an expanded clone.

size: -; J: TRBJ2-7; D: TRBD2; V: TRBV6-5; DNA: TGTGCCAGCAGTTACTCCTCGGGGGGAGGATCCTACGAGCAGTACTTC; CDR3: CASSYSSGGGSYEQYF
size: -; J: TRBJ1-5; D: -; V: TRBV5-4; DNA: TGTGCCAGCAGCTTGGACAGTAATCAGCCCCAGCATTTT; CDR3: CASSLDSNQPQHF
size: -; J: TRBJ1-1; D: -; V: TRBV12-5; DNA: TGTGCTAGTGGTTTGGCTCAAGTGGGAAACACTGAAGCTTTCTTT; CDR3: CASGLAQVGNTEAFF
size: -; J: TRBJ2-3; D: TRBD1; V: TRBV6-5; DNA: TGTGCCAGCAGTTACTTGGGACAGGCCTCAGATACGCAGTATTTT; CDR3: CASSYLGQASDTQYF
size: -; J: TRBJ2-7; D: -; V: TRBV27; DNA: TGTGCCAGCAGGCTGGGACACCTATCCTACGAGCAGTACTTC; CDR3: CASRLGHLSYEQYF
size: -; J: TRBJ2-5; D: -; V: TRBV6-1; DNA: TGTGCCAGCAGTACCATGCCGGGGGCCCAAGAGACCCAGTACTTC; CDR3: CASSTMPGAQETQYF
size: -; J: TRBJ2-4; D: -; V: TRBV15; DNA: TGTGCCACCAGCAGAGTAGTTAGCGGAGGCCTAGCCAAAAACATTCAGTACTTC; CDR3: CATSRVVSGGLAKNIQYF
size: -; J: TRBJ2-7; D: -; V: TRBV7-9; DNA: TGTGCCAGCAGCTCACCCGGAGCGAACGAGCAGTACTTC; CDR3: CASSSPGANEQYF
size: -; J: TRBJ1-5; D: -; V: TRBV6-1; DNA: TGTGCCAGCAGTTTAAGGGACAATCAGCCCCAGCATTTT; CDR3: CASSLRDNQPQHF
size: -; J: TRBJ2-1; D: TRBD2; V: TRBV10-2; DNA: TGCGCCAGCTCTGGGACTAGCGGAGCCAGGGGGACTGAGCAGTTCTTC; CDR3: CASSGTSGARGTEQFF
size: -; J: TRBJ1-2; D: -; V: TRBV7-2; DNA: TGTGCCAGCAGCTTAAGAGACAGGAGTTATGGCTACACCTTC; CDR3: CASSLRDRSYGYTF
size: -; J: TRBJ2-1; D: TRBD2; V: TRBV2; DNA: TGTGCCAGCCGCGGGACTAGCGGGAGGGGGAATGAGCAGTTCTTC; CDR3: CASRGTSGRGNEQFF
size: -; J: TRBJ2-1; D: TRBD2; V: TRBV7-2; DNA: TGTGCCAGCAGCCGCATAGCGGGAGAACGTAATGAGCAGTTCTTC; CDR3: CASSRIAGERNEQFF
size: -; J: TRBJ2-1; D: TRBD2; V: TRBV2; DNA: TGTGCCAGCAGTGAAAGAAGGGGGGCTAGCGGGAGTATAAATGAGCAGTTCTTC; CDR3: CASSERRGASGSINEQFF
size: -; J: TRBJ2-2; D: -; V: TRBV9; DNA: TGTGCCAGCAGCCTCGGACTTCCCACCGGGGAGCTGTTTTTT; CDR3: CASSLGLPTGELFF
size: -; J: TRBJ1-2; D: TRBD1; V: TRBV7-8; DNA: TGTGCCAGCAGCATCAAAGGACAGGGGAACTATGGCTACACCTTC; CDR3: CASSIKGQGNYGYTF
size: -; J: TRBJ2-3; D: TRBD2; V: TRBV30; DNA: TGTGCCTGGAGACGACTAGCGGGAGTCACAGATACGCAGTATTTT; CDR3: CAWRRLAGVTDTQYF
size: -; J: TRBJ1-1; D: -; V: TRBV10-2; DNA: TGCGCCAGCAGTGAGGAGGGGAACACTGAAGCTTTCTTT; CDR3: CASSEEGNTEAFF
size: -; J: TRBJ2-1; D: TRBD1; V: TRBV6-6; DNA: TGTGCCAGCAGTTACTCAGGGGACAGGTCGCGCAATGAGCAGTTCTTC; CDR3: CASSYSGDRSRNEQFF
size: -; J: TRBJ1-1; D: -; V: TRBV18; DNA: TGTGCCAGCTCCGCTTTGAGTCAGACTGAAGCTTTCTTT; CDR3: CASSALSQTEAFF
size: once; J: TRBJ2-1; D: TRBD2; V: TRBV9; DNA: TGTGCCAGCAGCCGTCCTAGCGGGAGCCCCTACAATGAGCAGTTCTTC; CDR3: CASSRPSGSPYNEQFF
size: -; J: TRBJ2-7; D: TRBD1; V: TRBV28; DNA: TGTGCCAGCAGACTAACAGGGGGCGGCAACGAGCAGTACTTC; CDR3: CASRLTGGGNEQYF
size: few; J: TRBJ2-2; D: TRBD1; V: TRBV19; DNA: TGTGCCAGTAGCACAACAGGGGCAAACACCGGGGAGCTGTTTTTT; CDR3: CASSTTGANTGELFF
size: -; J: TRBJ1-1; D: -; V: TRBV27; DNA: TGTGCCAGCAGTAAAAGTAACACTGAAGCTTTCTTT; CDR3: CASSKSNTEAFF
size: -; J: TRBJ2-1; D: -; V: TRBV9; DNA: TGTGCCAGCAGCGTAGGTCTTCTCGAAACACTCCACAATGAGCAGTTCTTC; CDR3: CASSVGLLETLHNEQFF
size: -; J: TRBJ2-7; D: -; V: TRBV6-5; DNA: TGTGCCAGCAGTTACTACGGAGTCAGCTCCTACGAGCAGTACTTC; CDR3: CASSYYGVSSYEQYF
size: -; J: TRBJ2-7; D: TRBD1; V: TRBV11-2; DNA: TGTGCCAGCAGCTTACCCTCTACCTTGACAGGGAACTCCTACGAGCAGTACTTC; CDR3: CASSLPSTLTGNSYEQYF
size: -; J: TRBJ1-1; D: -; V: TRBV5-1; DNA: TGCGCCAGCAGCGAGGGGTTCTACATGAACACTGAAGCTTTCTTT; CDR3: CASSEGFYMNTEAFF
size: few; J: TRBJ2-3; D: TRBD2; V: TRBV5-1; DNA: TGCGCCAGCAGCCTGGGACTAGCGGGAGTGCGGGATACGCAGTATTTT; CDR3: CASSLGLAGVRDTQYF
size: -; J: TRBJ2-1; D: -; V: TRBV11-2; DNA: TGTGCCAGCAGCCAGACGAGTGAGCAGTTCTTC; CDR3: CASSQTSEQFF
size: -; J: TRBJ1-1; D: TRBD1; V: TRBV5-1; DNA: TGCGCCAGCAGCCGCCGATCGACAGGGGGGAACACTGAAGCTTTCTTT; CDR3: CASSRRSTGGNTEAFF
size: -; J: TRBJ2-2; D: TRBD1; V: TRBV15; DNA: TGTGCCACCAGCAGAGATTATGGAGGGACAGGGAGCACCGGGGAGCTGTTTTTT; CDR3: CATSRDYGGTGSTGELFF
size: -; J: TRBJ2-7; D: -; V: TRBV6-5; DNA: TGTGCCAGCAGTATCGGGAGTTACGCCTACGAGCAGTACTTC; CDR3: CASSIGSYAYEQYF
size: -; J: TRBJ1-4; D: -; V: TRBV27; DNA: TGTGCCAGCAGTTTACGGGACCGAGCTAATGAAAAACTGTTTTTT; CDR3: CASSLRDRANEKLFF
size: -; J: TRBJ1-2; D: TRBD1; V: TRBV5-1; DNA: TGCGCCAGCAGCTTGGCCGCGGGACAGGGGACGGGTGGTGGCTACACCTTC; CDR3: CASSLAAGQGTGGGYTF
size: -; J: TRBJ2-2; D: -; V: TRBV2; DNA: TGTGCCAGCAGTGAACAGGGTAGGGGCACCGGGGAGCTGTTTTTT; CDR3: CASSEQGRGTGELFF
size: -; J: TRBJ2-7; D: -; V: TRBV6-5; DNA: TGTGCCAGCAGTCCGGGCCGCGAAACCTACGAGCAGTACTTC; CDR3: CASSPGRETYEQYF
size: -; J: TRBJ1-1; D: TRBD1; V: TRBV5-1; DNA: TGCGCCAGCAGCAAGGGGACAGGGTATCTAATTGAAGCTTTCTTT; CDR3: CASSKGTGYLIEAFF
size: -; J: TRBJ1-2; D: -; V: TRBV28; DNA: TGTGCCAGCAGTTTACAGGGCCGGGGCTACACCTTC; CDR3: CASSLQGRGYTF
size: -; J: TRBJ2-2; D: -; V: TRBV19; DNA: TGTGCCAGTACCATCCTCTCGGTGGGAAGGGACGGGGAGCTGTTTTTT; CDR3: CASTILSVGRDGELFF
size: once; J: TRBJ2-7; D: -; V: TRBV19; DNA: TGTGCCAGTAGCCCCAAGCCCGGGGCATCCTACGAGCAGTACTTC; CDR3: CASSPKPGASYEQYF
size: -; J: TRBJ2-3; D: TRBD2; V: TRBV9; DNA: TGTGCCAGCAGCTTTAGCGGGGGCCGCACAGATACGCAGTATTTT; CDR3: CASSFSGGRTDTQYF
size: -; J: TRBJ1-2; D: -; V: TRBV7-9; DNA: TGTGCCGGGGAACCAGAGGGGTCCCTCTATGGCTACACCTTC; CDR3: CAGEPEGSLYGYTF
size: -; J: TRBJ2-1; D: TRBD1; V: TRBV5-1; DNA: TGCGCCAGCAGCTTGGGACAGGGCGATGAGCAGTTCTTC; CDR3: CASSLGQGDEQFF
size: once; J: TRBJ2-5; D: -; V: TRBV10-3; DNA: TGTGCCATCAGCCTCACCCAAGAGACCCAGTACTTC; CDR3: CAISLTQETQYF
size: -; J: TRBJ2-2; D: TRBD1; V: TRBV27; DNA: TGTGCCAGCAGTAGACAGGGGGCGAACACCGGGGAGCTGTTTTTT; CDR3: CASSRQGANTGELFF
size: -; J: TRBJ1-2; D: TRBD1; V: TRBV30; DNA: TGTGCCTGGAGTACACGGGGACAGATCTTTAACTATGGCTACACCTTC; CDR3: CAWSTRGQIFNYGYTF
size: once; J: TRBJ1-2; D: -; V: TRBV29-1; DNA: TGCAGCGCCCCGGGGGCGGGTACCTATGGCTACACCTTC; CDR3: CSAPGAGTYGYTF
size: -; J: TRBJ2-3; D: TRBD2; V: TRBV11-2; DNA: TGTGCCAGCAGCTTAGGAACTAGCGGGAGGTACGGGACAGATACGCAGTATTTT; CDR3: CASSLGTSGRYGTDTQYF
size: -; J: TRBJ1-1; D: -; V: TRBV14; DNA: TGTGCCAGCAGCCAACTTAGAGGCGGGACGAACACTGAAGCTTTCTTT; CDR3: CASSQLRGGTNTEAFF
size: -; J: TRBJ1-1; D: -; V: TRBV5-6; DNA: TGTGCCAGCAGCTTGAGGGAACAGCACACTGAAGCTTTCTTT; CDR3: CASSLREQHTEAFF
size: -; J: TRBJ2-1; D: TRBD2; V: TRBV27; DNA: TGTGCCAGCAGTTTTTCTAGCGGGAGGGTAATTGGTGAGCAGTTCTTC; CDR3: CASSFSSGRVIGEQFF
size: few; J: TRBJ1-1; D: TRBD1; V: TRBV7-9; DNA: TGTGCCAGCAGCCGTCTGACAGGGGTGTCAACTGAAGCTTTCTTT; CDR3: CASSRLTGVSTEAFF
size: -; J: TRBJ2-1; D: TRBD1; V: TRBV19; DNA: TGTGCCAGTAGTATGGGACTCGCGGGACAGGGGGTCGGGGGGAAGCAGTTCTTC; CDR3: CASSMGLAGQGVGGKQFF
size: -; J: TRBJ2-1; D: TRBD2; V: TRBV27; DNA: TGTGCCAGCAGTTTAAACCCCCCAAGCGGGAGTCGGGTCAATGAGCAGTTCTTC; CDR3: CASSLNPPSGSRVNEQFF